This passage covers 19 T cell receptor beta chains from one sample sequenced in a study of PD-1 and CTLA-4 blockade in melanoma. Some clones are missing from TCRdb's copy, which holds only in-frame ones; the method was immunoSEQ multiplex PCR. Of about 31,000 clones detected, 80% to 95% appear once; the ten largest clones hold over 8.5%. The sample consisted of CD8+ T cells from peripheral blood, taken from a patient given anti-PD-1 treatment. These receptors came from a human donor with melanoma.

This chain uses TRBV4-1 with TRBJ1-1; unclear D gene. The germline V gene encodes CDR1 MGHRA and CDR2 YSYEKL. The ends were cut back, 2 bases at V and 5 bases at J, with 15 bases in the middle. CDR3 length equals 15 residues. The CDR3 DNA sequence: TGCGCCAGCAGCCAACCTCTGGAGGAGAGGACTGAAGCTTTCTTT. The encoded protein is CASSQPLEERTEAFF.

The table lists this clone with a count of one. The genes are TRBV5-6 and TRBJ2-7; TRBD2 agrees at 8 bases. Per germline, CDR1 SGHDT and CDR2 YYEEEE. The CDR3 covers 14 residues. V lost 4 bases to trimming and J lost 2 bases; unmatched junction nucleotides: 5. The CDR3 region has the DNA TGTGCCAGCAGCGGACCGGGGGGGGCCTACGAGCAGTACTTC. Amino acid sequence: CASSGPGGAYEQYF.

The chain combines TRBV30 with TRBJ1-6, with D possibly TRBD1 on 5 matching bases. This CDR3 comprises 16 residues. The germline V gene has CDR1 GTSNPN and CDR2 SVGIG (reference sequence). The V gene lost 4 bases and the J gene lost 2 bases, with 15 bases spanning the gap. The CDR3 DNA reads TGTGCCTGGACTCCCGAGAGGGACCCCTATAATTCACCCCTCCACTTT. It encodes CAWTPERDPYNSPLHF.

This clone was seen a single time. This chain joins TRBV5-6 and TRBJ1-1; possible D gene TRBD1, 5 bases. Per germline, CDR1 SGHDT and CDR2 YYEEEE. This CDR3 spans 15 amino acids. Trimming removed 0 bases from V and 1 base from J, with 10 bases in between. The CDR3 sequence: CASSLARGPNTEAFF. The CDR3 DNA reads TGTGCCAGCAGCTTGGCCCGGGGACCGAACACTGAAGCTTTCTTT.

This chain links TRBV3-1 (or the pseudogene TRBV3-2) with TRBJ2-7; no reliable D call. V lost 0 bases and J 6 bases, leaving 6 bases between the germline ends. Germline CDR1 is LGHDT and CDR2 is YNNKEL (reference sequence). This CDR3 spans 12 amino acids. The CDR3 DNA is TGTGCCAGCAGCCAAGACCCGGGCGAGCAGTACTTC. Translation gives CASSQDPGEQYF.

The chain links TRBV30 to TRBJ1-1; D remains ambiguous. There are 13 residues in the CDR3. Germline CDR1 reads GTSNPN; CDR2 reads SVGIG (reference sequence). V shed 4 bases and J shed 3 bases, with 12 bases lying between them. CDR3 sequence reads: CAWTSGLYTEAFF. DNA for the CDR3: TGTGCCTGGACGTCCGGGCTTTACACTGAAGCTTTCTTT.

CDR3 DNA sequence: TGTGCCAGTAGTATCCGTGAGGGCTACGAGCAGTACTTC. This encodes CASSIREGYEQYF. The rearrangement links TRBV19 to TRBJ2-7, with D tentatively TRBD2 (5 bases). The ends were cut back, 3 bases at V and 3 bases at J, with 9 bases in the middle. Germline V gene data show CDR1 as LNHDA and CDR2 as SQIVND (reference sequence). The CDR3 has 13 residues. The full variable domain, with the rest looked up from reference TRBV19 and TRBJ2-7, is DGGITQSPKYLFRKEGQNVTLSCEQNLNHDAMYWYRQDPGQGLRLIYYSQIVNDFQKGDIAEGYSVSREKKESFPLTVTSAQKNPTAFYLCASSIREGYEQYFGPGTRLTVT.

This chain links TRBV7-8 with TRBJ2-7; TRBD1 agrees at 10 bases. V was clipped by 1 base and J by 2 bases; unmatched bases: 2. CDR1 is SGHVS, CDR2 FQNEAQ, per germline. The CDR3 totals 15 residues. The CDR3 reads CASSLGTGGTYEQYF. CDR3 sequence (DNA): TGTGCCAGCAGCTTAGGGACAGGGGGGACCTACGAGCAGTACTTC.

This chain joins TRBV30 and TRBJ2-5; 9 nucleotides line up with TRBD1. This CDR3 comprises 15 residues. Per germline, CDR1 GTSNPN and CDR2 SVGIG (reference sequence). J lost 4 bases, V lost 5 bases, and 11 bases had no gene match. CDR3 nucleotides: TGTGCCTGGGCGACCGGGACAGGGAGGCGAGAGACCCAGTACTTC. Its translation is CAWATGTGRRETQYF.

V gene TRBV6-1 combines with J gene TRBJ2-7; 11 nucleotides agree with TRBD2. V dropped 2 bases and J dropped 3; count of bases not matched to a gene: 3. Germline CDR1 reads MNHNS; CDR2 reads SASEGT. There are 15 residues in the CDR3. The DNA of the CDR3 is TGTGCCAGCAGTGAACCGACTAGCGGGAACTACGAGCAGTACTTC. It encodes CASSEPTSGNYEQYF.

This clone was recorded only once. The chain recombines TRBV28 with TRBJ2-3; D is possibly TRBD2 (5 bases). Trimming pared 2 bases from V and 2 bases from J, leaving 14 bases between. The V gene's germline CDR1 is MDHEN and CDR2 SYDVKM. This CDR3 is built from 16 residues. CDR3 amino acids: CASSLQASPDTDTQYF. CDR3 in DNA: TGTGCCAGCAGTTTACAGGCTAGCCCCGACACAGATACGCAGTATTTT.

CDR3 in DNA: TGTGCCAGCAGTTTATCTTCTAGCTCGCAGTTCTTC. Amino acid sequence: CASSLSSSSQFF. The rearrangement links TRBV28 to TRBJ2-1; maybe TRBD2 (5 bases). The length of the CDR3 is 12 residues. V was shortened by 1 base and J by 12 bases, with 10 bases between the two germline ends. Looked up from germline, CDR1 is MDHEN and CDR2 is SYDVKM. Full variable domain (missing parts from reference TRBV28 and TRBJ2-1): DVKVTQSSRYLVKRTGEKVFLECVQDMDHENMFWYRQDPGLGLRLIYFSYDVKMKEKGDIPEGYSVSREKKERFSLILESASTNQTSMYLCASSLSSSSQFFGPGTRLTVL.

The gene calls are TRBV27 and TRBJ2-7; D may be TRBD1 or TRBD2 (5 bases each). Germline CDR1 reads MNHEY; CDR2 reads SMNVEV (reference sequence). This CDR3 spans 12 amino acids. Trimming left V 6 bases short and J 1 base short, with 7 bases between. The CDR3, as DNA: TGTGCCAGCAGGGGGGAGTCCTACGAGCAGTACTTC. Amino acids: CASRGESYEQYF.

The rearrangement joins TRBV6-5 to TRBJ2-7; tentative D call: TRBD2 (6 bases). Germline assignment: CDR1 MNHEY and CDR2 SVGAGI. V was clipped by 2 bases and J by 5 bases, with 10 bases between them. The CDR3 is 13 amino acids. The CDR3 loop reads CASSYGGIDEQYF. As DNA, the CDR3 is TGTGCCAGCAGTTACGGAGGGATCGACGAGCAGTACTTC.

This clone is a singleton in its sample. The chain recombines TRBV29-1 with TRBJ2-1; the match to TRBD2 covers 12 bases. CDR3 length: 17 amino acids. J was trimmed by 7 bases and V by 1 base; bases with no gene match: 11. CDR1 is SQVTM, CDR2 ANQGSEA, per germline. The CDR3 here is CSVEGVSASGRENEQFF. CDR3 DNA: TGCAGCGTTGAAGGGGTTTCGGCTAGCGGGAGGGAGAATGAGCAGTTCTTC.

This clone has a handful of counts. CDR3 coding DNA: TGTGCCAGTTCTCCGGGACTAGCCTCCGGCGAGCAGTACTTC. Translating it yields CASSPGLASGEQYF. The chain uses TRBV19 and TRBJ2-7; 9 nucleotides agree with TRBD2. CDR3 length equals 14 residues. CDR1 is LNHDA, CDR2 SQIVND, per germline (reference sequence). J lost 6 bases, V lost 8 bases, and 11 bases had no gene match.

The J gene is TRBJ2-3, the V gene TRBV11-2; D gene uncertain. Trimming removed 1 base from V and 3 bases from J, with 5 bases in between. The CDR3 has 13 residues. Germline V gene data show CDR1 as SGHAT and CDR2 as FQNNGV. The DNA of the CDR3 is TGTGCCAGCAGCTTAGCCGGGACAGATACGCAGTATTTT. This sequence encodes CASSLAGTDTQYF.

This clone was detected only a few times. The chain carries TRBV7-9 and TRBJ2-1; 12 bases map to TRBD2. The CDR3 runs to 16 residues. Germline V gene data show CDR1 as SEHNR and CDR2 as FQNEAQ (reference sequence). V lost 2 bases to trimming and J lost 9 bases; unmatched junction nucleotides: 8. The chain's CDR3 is CASSLSVLAGGPEQFF. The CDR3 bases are TGTGCCAGCAGCTTATCCGTACTAGCGGGGGGACCTGAGCAGTTCTTC.

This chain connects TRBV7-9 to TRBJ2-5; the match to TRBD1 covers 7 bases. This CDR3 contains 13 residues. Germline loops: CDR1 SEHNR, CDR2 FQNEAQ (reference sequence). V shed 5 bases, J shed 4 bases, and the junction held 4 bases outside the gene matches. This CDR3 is CASSVNRGETQYF. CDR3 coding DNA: TGTGCCAGCAGCGTAAACAGGGGAGAGACCCAGTACTTC.